This TCR beta chain was documented in a study of blood T cell repertoires in COVID-19. Study-wide background: Some COVID-19 samples were acute and others convalescent; all came from the United States, Italy and Spain. T cells, B-cell-depleted T cells, or PBMCs supplied cDNA or gDNA.

The CDR3 has 15 residues. V was clipped by 6 bases and J by 2 bases; unmatched bases: 6. The germline CDR1 and CDR2 sequences are MDHEN and SYDVKM. Source study methods: How many nucleated cells were present was estimated from reference gene primer amplification. Assay: immunoSEQ multiplex PCR; the TCRdb copy retains only in-frame clones and omits some. V and J calls and clone size are those listed in that table; D and trimming were worked out from the DNA. The sample includes around 260,000 clones, roughly 86% seen only once; the top ten take 3.6%. The genes are TRBV28 and TRBJ2-5; the match to TRBD1 covers 10 bases. The sequenced sample was peripheral blood. The source is a man aged 18 to 30 with active or convalescent COVID-19. CDR3 bases: TGTGCCAGCAGCGCCGGGACAGGGGATCAAGAGACCCAGTACTTC. The encoded protein is CASSAGTGDQETQYF.